The rows below give T cell receptor beta chains drawn from one sample of a study of siplizumab effects on memory and regulatory T cells. The protocol was immunoSEQ multiplex PCR, while the TCRdb copy is restricted to in-frame clones and leaves out a portion. The table shows some 56,000 clones, with around 97% occurring only once. Sequencing input: naive CD8+ T cells sorted from blood. These TCRs come from a human donor in good health. Each CDR3 is given with its conserved first and last residue. The D gene is left open where the match is weak. Size is omitted from some rows. Given values are once, few, many or a class for expanded clones.

d_gene	v_gene	j_gene	abundance	CDR3nt	CDR3aa
TRBD2	TRBV9	TRBJ2-1	-	TGTGCCAGCAGCGTCACGGGGCTAGCGGGTGGAAATGAGCAGTTCTTC	CASSVTGLAGGNEQFF
TRBD1	TRBV27	TRBJ2-2	-	TGTGCCAGCACCACAGACAGGGGGCCTGACGGGGAGCTGTTTTTT	CASTTDRGPDGELFF
TRBD2	TRBV15	TRBJ2-1	-	TGTGCCACCGGCACCGGGACTAGCGGGTACAATGAGCAGTTCTTC	CATGTGTSGYNEQFF
-	TRBV2	TRBJ2-7	-	TGTGCCAGCAGTGCCAGCAGATCCTACGAGCAGTACTTC	CASSASRSYEQYF
-	TRBV7-9	TRBJ2-2	-	TGTGCCAGCAGCCCGGACAGCACCGGGGAGCTGTTTTTT	CASSPDSTGELFF
-	TRBV19	TRBJ1-4	-	TGTGCCAGTAACTGGGGCCCCAAACTGTTTTTT	CASNWGPKLFF
TRBD1	TRBV4-1	TRBJ1-4	once	TGCGCCAGCAGCCACCCGGGGCAGGGGGCTGGAACTAATGAAAAACTGTTTTTT	CASSHPGQGAGTNEKLFF
-	TRBV11-2	TRBJ2-1	-	TGTGCCAGCAGCTTAGATCGTGAGATGGTCCATGAGCAGTTCTTC	CASSLDREMVHEQFF
TRBD2	TRBV19	TRBJ2-1	-	TGTGCCAGTAGTATAGTAGGCGGGGGGAATGAGCAGTTCTTC	CASSIVGGGNEQFF
TRBD1	TRBV5-8	TRBJ1-1	-	TGTGCCAGCAGCTCCAGGGGGGTGAACACTGAAGCTTTCTTT	CASSSRGVNTEAFF
-	TRBV7-2	TRBJ2-3	-	TGTGCCAGCAGCCACGGACGTTCGAGCACAGATACGCAGTATTTT	CASSHGRSSTDTQYF
-	TRBV6-1	TRBJ1-2	-	TGTGCCAGCAGCGTCCCAGGTTACTATGGCTACACCTTC	CASSVPGYYGYTF
TRBD2	TRBV5-1	TRBJ2-5	-	TGCGCCAGCAGCTTGGCGTCTAGCGGGAGCTTTGAGACCCAGTACTTC	CASSLASSGSFETQYF
-	TRBV21-1	TRBJ2-4	-	TGTGCCAGCAGCAAGGAGGCCGGGGCCAAAAACATTCAGTACTTC	CASSKEAGAKNIQYF
-	TRBV13	TRBJ2-7	-	TGTGCCAGCAGCTTAGGCCAACGATACGAGCAGTACTTC	CASSLGQRYEQYF